The TCR beta chain under discussion was sequenced for a study of T cell changes during pregnancy in multiple sclerosis. Repertoires were generated with immunoSEQ multiplex PCR, while TCRdb's copy carries only in-frame clones and drops some. The table includes roughly 79,000 clones, 85% to 95% detected once. Trimming took 5 bases from V and 5 from J; bases not matched to a gene: 10. In germline, CDR1 is MNHEY, CDR2 SMNVEV (reference sequence). The CDR3 loop spans 15 amino acids. The sequence came from a female donor in good health, enrolled as a control in a pregnancy study. Sequenced material: peripheral blood, taken in the second trimester of pregnancy. The rearrangement uses TRBV27 and TRBJ2-5; 8 positions agree with TRBD1. The CDR3 is CASSPGQGPQETQYF. CDR3 coding DNA: TGTGCCAGCAGTCCCGGACAGGGACCTCAGGAGACCCAGTACTTC.